The source of this T cell receptor beta chain is a study of blood T cells in healthy people across ages. A second PCR of about 7 to 12 cycles used a sample-barcoded 5' primer and a J-beta primer mix. TCRdb re-analysed the 5' RACE reads in MiXCR, keeping a single row per CDR3 protein. The data hold around 600,000 distinct CDR3 sequences, with around half observed a single time. Trimming took off 4 bases at V and 13 bases at J, with 11 bases between the two ends. Germline CDR1 is SGHTA and CDR2 is FQGNSA. CDR3 length equals 12 residues. This TCR came from a man older than 75 in good health. This chain connects TRBV7-2 to TRBJ1-6, with a weak D call TRBD1 (6 bases). The sample was blood. CDR3 sequence reads: CASSYDRPPLHF. DNA of the CDR3: TGTGCCAGCAGCTATGACAGGCCGCCCCTCCACTTT.